The rows below give T cell receptor beta chains drawn from one sample of a study of post-analysis software for immune sequencing data. Via MiXCR, TCRdb re-called the PCR reads, giving one row per CDR3 protein. The data contain hundreds of thousands of distinct CDR3 sequences, about 40% of them singletons. Sequences were obtained from blood. The source of these receptors is a girl between 10 and 17 years old with multiple sclerosis. Each CDR3 is given with its conserved first and last residue. Each record gives: V gene, J gene, clone size, CDR3 length, D gene, CDR3 protein, CDR3 DNA. D genes are given only for firm matches. Expanded clones get a size class; other rows say once, few or many, or leave the size out.

V: TRBV6-5; J: TRBJ2-5; size: -; length: 13; D: -; CDR3: CATASGGLETQYF; DNA: TGTGCCACCGCTTCAGGGGGGCTGGAGACCCAGTACTTC
V: TRBV5-1; J: TRBJ2-7; size: few; length: 13; D: -; CDR3: CASSLRGGVEQYF; DNA: TGCGCCAGCAGCCTTCGGGGTGGGGTCGAGCAGTACTTC
V: TRBV7-3; J: TRBJ2-3; size: few; length: 15; D: TRBD2; CDR3: CASQESAGLTDTQYF; DNA: TGTGCCAGCCAGGAGTCAGCGGGACTCACAGATACGCAGTATTTT
V: TRBV7-6; J: TRBJ2-2; size: -; length: 15; D: TRBD1; CDR3: CASSYRGSNTGELFF; DNA: TGTGCCAGCAGCTACAGGGGCTCGAACACCGGGGAGCTGTTTTTT
V: TRBV9; J: TRBJ2-1; size: -; length: 15; D: TRBD2; CDR3: CASSVVAGPYNEQFF; DNA: TGTGCCAGCAGCGTAGTAGCGGGACCCTACAATGAGCAGTTCTTC
V: TRBV7-2; J: TRBJ2-5; size: -; length: 15; D: -; CDR3: CASSEGQFLRETQYF; DNA: TGTGCCAGCAGCGAAGGACAGTTCCTTAGGGAGACCCAGTACTTC
V: TRBV10-3; J: TRBJ2-7; size: few; length: 16; D: TRBD2; CDR3: CAISERPTSGGNEQYF; DNA: TGTGCCATCAGTGAGCGCCCCACTAGCGGGGGGAACGAGCAGTACTTC
V: TRBV5-1; J: TRBJ2-7; size: -; length: 14; D: -; CDR3: CASSPGENTYEQYF; DNA: TGCGCCAGCAGCCCCGGGGAGAACACCTACGAGCAGTACTTC
V: TRBV10-3; J: TRBJ2-1; size: few; length: 15; D: TRBD2; CDR3: CAISELAGIRNEQFF; DNA: TGTGCCATCAGTGAACTAGCGGGAATTCGCAATGAGCAGTTCTTC
V: TRBV5-1; J: TRBJ1-2; size: -; length: 11; D: TRBD1; CDR3: CASQGGYGYTF; DNA: TGCGCCAGCCAGGGGGGCTATGGCTACACCTTC
V: TRBV13; J: TRBJ2-3; size: -; length: 14; D: -; CDR3: CASSRSLITDTQYF; DNA: TGTGCCAGCAGCCGATCGTTAATCACAGATACGCAGTATTTT
V: TRBV3-1; J: TRBJ2-1; size: -; length: 15; D: TRBD1; CDR3: CASSYGQGLWNEQFF; DNA: TGTGCCAGCAGCTACGGACAGGGCCTGTGGAATGAGCAGTTCTTC
V: TRBV25-1; J: TRBJ2-5; size: -; length: 13; D: -; CDR3: CASTQGRGKTQYF; DNA: TGTGCCAGCACCCAGGGTAGGGGGAAGACCCAGTACTTC
V: TRBV5-5; J: TRBJ2-3; size: few; length: 13; D: TRBD1; CDR3: CASKGASTDTQYF; DNA: TGTGCCAGCAAGGGGGCTAGCACAGATACGCAGTATTTT
V: TRBV12-3/TRBV12-4; J: TRBJ2-5; size: -; length: 14; D: -; CDR3: CASSLLGVSETQYF; DNA: TGTGCCAGCAGTTTATTAGGGGTCTCCGAGACCCAGTACTTC
V: TRBV7-2; J: TRBJ2-7; size: -; length: 12; D: -; CDR3: CASSLEADEQYF; DNA: TGTGCCAGCAGCTTAGAAGCGGACGAGCAGTACTTC
V: TRBV24-1; J: TRBJ1-2; size: few; length: 14; D: -; CDR3: CATSDSGRDYGYTF; DNA: TGTGCCACCAGTGATTCGGGGCGAGACTATGGCTACACCTTC
V: TRBV5-1; J: TRBJ2-7; size: -; length: 14; D: TRBD1; CDR3: CASSVPDRGDEQYF; DNA: TGCGCCAGCAGCGTACCTGACAGGGGGGACGAGCAGTACTTC
V: TRBV7-9; J: TRBJ1-5; size: -; length: 15; D: -; CDR3: CASSLGQTDNQPQHF; DNA: TGTGCCAGCAGCTTAGGCCAGACAGACAATCAGCCCCAGCATTTT
V: TRBV20-1; J: TRBJ2-7; size: -; length: 15; D: -; CDR3: CSATLQRLRDYEQYF; DNA: TGCAGTGCTACCCTGCAGAGACTTAGGGACTACGAGCAGTACTTC
V: TRBV12-3/TRBV12-4; J: TRBJ2-1; size: -; length: 12; D: -; CDR3: CASRHSYNEQFF; DNA: TGTGCCAGCAGGCACTCCTACAATGAGCAGTTCTTC